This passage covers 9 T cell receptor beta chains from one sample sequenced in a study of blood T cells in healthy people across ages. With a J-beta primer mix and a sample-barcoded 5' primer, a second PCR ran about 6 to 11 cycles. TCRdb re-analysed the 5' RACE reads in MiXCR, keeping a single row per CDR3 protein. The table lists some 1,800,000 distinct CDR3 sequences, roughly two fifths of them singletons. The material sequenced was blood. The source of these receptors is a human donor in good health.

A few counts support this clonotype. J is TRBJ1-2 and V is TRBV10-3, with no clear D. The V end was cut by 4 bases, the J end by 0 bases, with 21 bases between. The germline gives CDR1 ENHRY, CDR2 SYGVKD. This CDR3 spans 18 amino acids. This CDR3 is CAISVDASLITSNYGYTF. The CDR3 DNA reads TGTGCCATCAGTGTAGATGCGTCACTCATCACCTCTAACTATGGCTACACCTTC.

CDR3 in amino acids: CASSEEAGFTEAFF. The DNA for the CDR3 is TGTGCCAGCAGTGAGGAGGCCGGGTTCACTGAAGCTTTCTTT. The chain has TRBV12-3 or TRBV12-4 and TRBJ1-1; D unresolved. Trimming took off 5 bases at V and 4 bases at J, with 14 bases between the two ends. This CDR3 is built from 14 residues.

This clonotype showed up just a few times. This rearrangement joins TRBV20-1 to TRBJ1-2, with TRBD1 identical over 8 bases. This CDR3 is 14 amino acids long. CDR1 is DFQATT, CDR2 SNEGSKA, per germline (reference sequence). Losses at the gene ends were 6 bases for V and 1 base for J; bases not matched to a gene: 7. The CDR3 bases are TGCAGTGCCGCACTACAGGGGGATAACTATGGCTACACCTTC. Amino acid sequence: CSAALQGDNYGYTF.

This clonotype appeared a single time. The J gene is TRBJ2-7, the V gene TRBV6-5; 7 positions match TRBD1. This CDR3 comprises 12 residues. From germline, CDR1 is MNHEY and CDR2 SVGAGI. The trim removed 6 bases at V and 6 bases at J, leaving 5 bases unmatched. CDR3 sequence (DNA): TGTGCCAGCAGCGAGGGGGCGGGCGAGCAGTACTTC. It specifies CASSEGAGEQYF.

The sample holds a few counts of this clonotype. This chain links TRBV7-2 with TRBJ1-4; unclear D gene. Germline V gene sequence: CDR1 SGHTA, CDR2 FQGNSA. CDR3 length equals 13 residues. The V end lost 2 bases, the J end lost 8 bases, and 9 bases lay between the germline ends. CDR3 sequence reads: CASSLMAGEKLFF. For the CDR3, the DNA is TGTGCCAGCAGCTTAATGGCGGGAGAAAAACTGTTTTTT.

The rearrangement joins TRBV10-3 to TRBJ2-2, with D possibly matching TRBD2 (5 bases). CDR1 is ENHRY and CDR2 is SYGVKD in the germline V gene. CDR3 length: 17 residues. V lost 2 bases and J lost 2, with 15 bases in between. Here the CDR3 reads CAISENRGDINTGELFF. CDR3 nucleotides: TGTGCCATCAGTGAGAATCGGGGAGATATCAACACCGGGGAGCTGTTTTTT.

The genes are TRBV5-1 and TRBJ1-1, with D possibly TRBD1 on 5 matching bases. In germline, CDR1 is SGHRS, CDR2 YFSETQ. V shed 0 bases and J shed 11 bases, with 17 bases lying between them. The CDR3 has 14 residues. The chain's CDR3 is CASSLDRRRREAFF. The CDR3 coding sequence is TGCGCCAGCAGCTTGGACAGGCGGAGGAGGGAGGCTTTCTTT. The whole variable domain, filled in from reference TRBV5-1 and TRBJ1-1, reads KAGVTQTPRYLIKTRGQQVTLSCSPISGHRSVSWYQQTPGQGLQFLFEYFSETQRNKGNFPGRFSGRQFSNSRSEMNVSTLELGDSALYLCASSLDRRRREAFFGQGTRLTVV.

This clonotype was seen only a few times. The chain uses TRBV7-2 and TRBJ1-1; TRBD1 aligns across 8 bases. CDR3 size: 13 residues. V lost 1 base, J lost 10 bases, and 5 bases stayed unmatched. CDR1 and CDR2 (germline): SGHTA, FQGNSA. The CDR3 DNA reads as TGTGCCAGCAGCTTAGGGGGACAGGTTGCAGCTTTCTTT. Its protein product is CASSLGGQVAAFF. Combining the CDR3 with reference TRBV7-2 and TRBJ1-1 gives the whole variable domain GAGVSQSPSNKVTEKGKDVELRCDPISGHTALYWYRQSLGQGLEFLIYFQGNSAPDKSGLPSDRFSAERTGGSVSTLTIQRTQQEDSAVYLCASSLGGQVAAFFGQGTRLTVV.

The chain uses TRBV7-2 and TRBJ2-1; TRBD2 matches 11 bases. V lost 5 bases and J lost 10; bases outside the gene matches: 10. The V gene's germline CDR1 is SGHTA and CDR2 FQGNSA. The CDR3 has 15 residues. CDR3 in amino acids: CASSTRLAGLKEQFF. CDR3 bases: TGTGCCAGCAGCACACGACTAGCGGGGTTAAAGGAGCAGTTCTTC.